The rows below give T cell receptor beta chains drawn from one sample of a study of blood T cell repertoires in COVID-19. Here immunoSEQ multiplex PCR was the method, and the copy in TCRdb shows in-frame clones only, minus some. The sample includes 130,000 to 150,000 clones, roughly 84% of them seen just once. The sequenced sample was peripheral blood. These receptors came from a man in his 60s with active or convalescent COVID-19. Both conserved end residues are part of each CDR3. The D gene is left open where the match is weak. The size of a clone is reported for some rows only, either as once, few or many, or as a class for expanded clones.

D gene,clone size,V gene,J gene,CDR3 DNA,CDR3 protein
TRBD2,.,TRBV6-2/TRBV6-3,TRBJ2-7,TGTGCCAGCAGTCCAGCGGGGCGAACTAACTTTTTGCAGTACTTC,CASSPAGRTNFLQYF
TRBD2,.,TRBV15,TRBJ2-7,TGTGCCACCAGCAGAGCGGGACTAGCTGGGGACGAGCAGTACTTC,CATSRAGLAGDEQYF
.,.,TRBV30,TRBJ1-6,TGTGCCTGGAGCGTAGGGGGGGCCTCCTATAATTCACCCCTCCACTTT,CAWSVGGASYNSPLHF
.,.,TRBV5-1,TRBJ1-2,TGCGCCAGCAGCTTGGACTTCACCTTCCACACCTTC,CASSLDFTFHTF
.,.,TRBV12-5,TRBJ2-4,TGTGCTAGTGGTTTGGGGACTTCCAAAAACATTCAGTACTTC,CASGLGTSKNIQYF
.,.,TRBV20-1,TRBJ2-3,TGCAGTGCTAGTGGACGGACTAGCACAGATACGCAGTATTTT,CSASGRTSTDTQYF
.,.,TRBV6-5,TRBJ1-2,TGTGCCAGCAGTACCTGGGAGGGGAAATGGGATGGCTACACCTTC,CASSTWEGKWDGYTF
.,.,TRBV6-5,TRBJ2-5,TGTGCCAGCAGTTACCCCGGGGAGACCCAGTACTTC,CASSYPGETQYF
.,.,TRBV19,TRBJ1-3,TGTGCCAGTAGTATAGTCTCGAGCTCTGGAAACACCATATATTTT,CASSIVSSSGNTIYF
TRBD1,.,TRBV11-3,TRBJ2-1,TGTGCCAGCACCATTAGTGGGGGGGACAGGGCGAATGAGCAGTTCTTC,CASTISGGDRANEQFF
.,.,TRBV6-6,TRBJ1-2,TGTGCCAGCAGTTTGACAGGCCTCTATGGCTACACCTTC,CASSLTGLYGYTF
.,.,TRBV11-3,TRBJ2-5,TGTGCCAGCAGCCCACTAGGTGGGATTCCCGTCAAAGAGACCCAGTACTTC,CASSPLGGIPVKETQYF
.,.,TRBV5-8,TRBJ1-2,TGTGCCAGCAGCTTGGATCAGGGATTTTATGGCTACACCTTC,CASSLDQGFYGYTF
.,.,TRBV27,TRBJ2-7,TGTGCCAGCAGTTTCGGACGGGGAAAAGAGGAGCAGTACTTC,CASSFGRGKEEQYF
.,.,TRBV20-1,TRBJ1-1,TGCAGTGCTAAGGACAGCCCTTTGACTTTCTTT,CSAKDSPLTFF
TRBD2,once,TRBV5-1,TRBJ2-5,TGCGCCAGCAGCCCCCCGGGACTAGCGGGAGGGGAGACCCAGTACTTC,CASSPPGLAGGETQYF
TRBD1,.,TRBV2,TRBJ2-1,TGTGCCAGCAGGGCAGGGGGCCACTCCTACAATGAGCAGTTCTTC,CASRAGGHSYNEQFF
.,.,TRBV7-2,TRBJ1-5,TGTGCCAGCAGCCCGCCCATGGGGAGAAGAGGCAATCAGCCCCAGCATTTT,CASSPPMGRRGNQPQHF
TRBD2,.,TRBV15,TRBJ2-1,TGTGCCACCAGCAATAGCGGGTATGAGCAGTTCTTC,CATSNSGYEQFF
.,.,TRBV6-5,TRBJ1-1,TGTGCCAGCAGAAGACCTCAGGGTGGTGGGGCTTTCTTT,CASRRPQGGGAFF
TRBD1,.,TRBV6-5,TRBJ1-3,TGTGCCACCCAGACAGGGTTTGGAAACACCATATATTTT,CATQTGFGNTIYF
TRBD1,few,TRBV19,TRBJ1-1,TGTGCCAGTAGTATTCAACAGGGGGGCACTGAAGCTTTCTTT,CASSIQQGGTEAFF
.,.,TRBV4-3,TRBJ2-3,TGCGCCAGCAGTCTCAGGGATTCCGGGGGAGATACGCAGTATTTT,CASSLRDSGGDTQYF
.,.,TRBV19,TRBJ1-1,TGTGCCAGTAGTATCACCCTAAACACAGGGAGTGAAGCTTTCTTT,CASSITLNTGSEAFF
.,.,TRBV10-3,TRBJ1-5,TGTGCCATCAGTGGGGCGGGCGAGCAGCCCCAGCATTTT,CAISGAGEQPQHF
.,.,TRBV5-6,TRBJ2-3,TGTGCCAGCAGCCCAAACCAGATACCCACCGCGCAGTATTTT,CASSPNQIPTAQYF
.,.,TRBV15,TRBJ1-1,TGTGCCACCAGCAGAGATCAGGGGCAGCAAGCTTTCTTT,CATSRDQGQQAFF
.,.,TRBV5-1,TRBJ1-1,TGCGCCAGCAGCTTGGGTCAGGGGTACACTGAAGCTTTCTTT,CASSLGQGYTEAFF
TRBD1,.,TRBV19,TRBJ1-5,TGTGCCAGTAGTCTCGGACAGGGGGTAAGTCAGCCCCAGCATTTT,CASSLGQGVSQPQHF
TRBD1,.,TRBV4-1,TRBJ1-2,TGCGCCAGCAGCCAGTGGACAGGGAGCTATGGCTACACCTTC,CASSQWTGSYGYTF
TRBD1,.,TRBV11-3,TRBJ1-1,TGTGCCAGCAGCAGCACCCGGGACAGGGGAGCGTACACTGAAGCTTTCTTT,CASSSTRDRGAYTEAFF
TRBD2,.,TRBV6-5,TRBJ2-3,TGTGCCAGCAGTAGCGGGGGGGATACGCAGTATTTT,CASSSGGDTQYF
TRBD1,once,TRBV18,TRBJ1-1,TGTGCCAGCTCACCGCAGTCCGACAGGGGCACTGAAGCTTTCTTT,CASSPQSDRGTEAFF
TRBD1,few,TRBV7-2,TRBJ1-1,TGTGCCAGCACCCGGGACAGCTTGAACACTGAAGCTTTCTTT,CASTRDSLNTEAFF
.,.,TRBV12-3/TRBV12-4,TRBJ2-1,TGTGCCAGCACCCCTTTCGGGTACAATGAGCAGTTCTTC,CASTPFGYNEQFF
.,few,TRBV7-8,TRBJ1-2,TGTGCCAGCAGCATCTCGACAGAGGACGGCTACACCTTC,CASSISTEDGYTF
TRBD2,.,TRBV27,TRBJ2-7,TGTGCCAGCAAATCCCCTAGCGGGGGGCACTACGAGCAGTACTTC,CASKSPSGGHYEQYF
TRBD1,.,TRBV29-1,TRBJ1-2,TGCAGCGTAACAGGGGGCGAGGCCTATGGCTACACCTTC,CSVTGGEAYGYTF
TRBD2,few,TRBV7-2,TRBJ2-1,TGTGCCAGCAGCGCCGCGGGCGGGAGGGCGCTCAATGAGCAGTTCTTC,CASSAAGGRALNEQFF
TRBD1,.,TRBV6-2/TRBV6-3,TRBJ1-3,TGTGCCAGCAGTAGGGGACAGACCAACTCTGGAAACACCATATATTTT,CASSRGQTNSGNTIYF
.,once,TRBV6-5,TRBJ2-5,TGTGCCAGCCGAGGACAATTAAACCAAGAGACCCAGTACTTC,CASRGQLNQETQYF
.,.,TRBV11-3,TRBJ2-2,TGTGCCAGCAGCTTACTAGCGCCGGACACCGGGGAGCTGTTTTTT,CASSLLAPDTGELFF
.,.,TRBV5-4,TRBJ1-1,TGTGCCAGCAGCTTGGAATCCGGAGGGGCCACTGAAGCTTTCTTT,CASSLESGGATEAFF
TRBD1,.,TRBV6-2/TRBV6-3,TRBJ1-3,TGTGCCAGCAGTTACACGAAAATACCGGGACAGACATTCTCTGGAAACACCATATATTTT,CASSYTKIPGQTFSGNTIYF
TRBD2,.,TRBV5-1,TRBJ2-2,TGCGCCAGCAGCTTGTTGGCGGGAGCGAACACCGGGGAGCTGTTTTTT,CASSLLAGANTGELFF
.,.,TRBV14,TRBJ1-5,TGTGCCAGCAGCCAAGACGCGGGAGTGCGGCCCCAGCATTTT,CASSQDAGVRPQHF
TRBD2,.,TRBV19,TRBJ2-1,TGTGCCAGTAGTATAGCGGGGGGAGGGTTGTCCGGCTACAATGAGCAGTTCTTC,CASSIAGGGLSGYNEQFF
.,.,TRBV12-3/TRBV12-4,TRBJ1-5,TGTGCCAGCAGTTTAGCGCGGGATCAGCCCCAGCATTTT,CASSLARDQPQHF